The present T cell receptor (beta chain) was sequenced within a study of cytomegalovirus exposure and HLA in healthy donors. Across the study: In a later analysis, it was reported that the approximately 110 validation repertoires had been produced on the same platform as the roughly 610 repertoires belonging to the first cohort. The study, taken as a whole, reports: Researchers reported that three CMV-associated chains were confirmed in vitro as CMV antigen-specific.

The germline CDR1 and CDR2 sequences are MNHEY and SMNVEV (reference sequence). V lost 4 bases to trimming and J lost 3 bases, with 17 bases between them. The CDR3 has 16 amino acids. Libraries were prepared by immunoSEQ multiplex PCR; TCRdb keeps only in-frame clonotypes and omits some of them. The table has some 200,000 clones, around 86% seen once. Turning to this clone: Its antigen is as yet unknown.

The sample comprised PBMCs. The chain is built from TRBV27 and TRBJ2-3; a possible D gene is TRBD1 (6 bases). This clonotype originated in a man aged 25-45 years in good health and CMV-seropositive. CDR3 sequence reads: CASSSQTGIGTDTQYF. The CDR3 DNA follows: TGTGCCAGCAGTTCACAAACAGGGATCGGAACAGATACGCAGTATTTT.